This T cell receptor (beta chain) was sequenced in a study of cytotoxic CD8 clonotypes in ibrutinib-treated CLL. Study details: Of the patients, 10 to 12 were relapsed/refractory, about 16 treatment-naive and roughly 17 IGHV unmutated. There were, on average, nearly 260,000 productive templates and approximately 94,000 productive rearrangements per sample.

Trimming at V came to 4 bases and at J to 3 bases, leaving 3 bases not matched to a gene. CDR1 is SNHLY and CDR2 is FYNNEI in the germline V gene. This CDR3 comprises 14 residues. Profiling relied on immunoSEQ multiplex PCR, and the TCRdb table lists in-frame clones only, not all of them. The sample contains around 310,000 clones, about 80% of which appear only once. The TCR comes from a human donor with chronic lymphocytic leukemia. The V gene is TRBV2, the J gene TRBJ2-1; 7 positions match TRBD1. The sequencing used PBMCs, collected before ibrutinib treatment. CDR3 amino acids: CASSGGTVYNEQFF. DNA for the CDR3: TGTGCCAGCAGTGGGGGGACAGTCTACAATGAGCAGTTCTTC.